This TCR beta chain derives from a study of post-analysis software for immune sequencing data. The overall study: Relapsing-remitting, secondary progressive and progressive-relapsing multiple sclerosis were all included among the disease courses.

Deletions cut 2 bases from V and 5 bases from J, with 16 bases between. CDR3 size: 16 residues. CDR1 and CDR2 from the germline V gene are SNHLY and FYNNEI. Included in the TCR beta cDNA libraries were unique molecular identifiers. Each sample of roughly 0.9 to 11 million input T cells yielded 500,000 or so cDNA molecules, so each molecule approximated one T cell. TCRdb re-called the PCR reads with MiXCR, one entry per CDR3 protein. This table has about 820,000 distinct CDR3 sequences, about 53% appearing once. Study-wide results and limits: Clustering by F measure revealed strong co-clustering among samples prepared together in one batch. Elevated frequency relative to controls characterized four or five TRBV segments in patients, TRBV5-6, TRBV5-1 and TRBV20-1 among them.

Points on this clonotype: Its target is unknown.

The chain has TRBV2 and TRBJ2-4; D could derive from TRBD1 or TRBD2 (6 bases each). This TCR came from a girl between 10 and 17 years old with multiple sclerosis. Sequenced sample: blood. CDR3 coding DNA: TGTGCCAGCAGTGAAACTCGGCTGGGGGGCCAAAACATTCAGTACTTC. It encodes CASSETRLGGQNIQYF. The whole variable domain, remainder taken from reference TRBV2 and TRBJ2-4, is EPEVTQTPSHQVTQMGQEVILRCVPISNHLYFYWYRQILGQKVEFLVSFYNNEISEKSEIFDDQFSVERPDGSNFTLKIRSTKLEDSAMYFCASSETRLGGQNIQYFGAGTRLSVL.